The clone carrying this TCR beta chain has more than one count but fewer than ten. Authors' data handling: From reference gene primer amplification, estimates of nucleated cell counts were derived. Measured with immunoSEQ multiplex PCR; TCRdb has only the in-frame clones, and not every one. Clone size and the V and J calls come from that table; the DNA yielded D and trimming. The data show 210,000 or so clones, with around nine tenths seen just once and approximately 2.6% held by the top ten. The data originate from a study of blood T cell repertoires in COVID-19. Looking at the study overall: The origin of the acute and convalescent COVID-19 samples was the United States, Italy and Spain. PBMCs, B-cell-depleted T cells, or T cells were the source of the cDNA or gDNA that made up the material.

The sequenced sample was peripheral blood. The receptor was isolated from a woman aged 55-70 years with acute or convalescent COVID-19.

The CDR3 sequence: CASSPRTQKADTQYF. The CDR3 DNA is TGTGCCAGCAGCCCACGGACTCAAAAGGCAGATACGCAGTATTTT. This chain connects TRBV13 to TRBJ2-3; D is perhaps TRBD2 (5 bases). Trimming left V 5 bases short and J 4 bases short, with 16 bases between. The length of the CDR3 is 15 residues. Germline CDR1 and CDR2: PRHDT and FYEKMQ (reference sequence).